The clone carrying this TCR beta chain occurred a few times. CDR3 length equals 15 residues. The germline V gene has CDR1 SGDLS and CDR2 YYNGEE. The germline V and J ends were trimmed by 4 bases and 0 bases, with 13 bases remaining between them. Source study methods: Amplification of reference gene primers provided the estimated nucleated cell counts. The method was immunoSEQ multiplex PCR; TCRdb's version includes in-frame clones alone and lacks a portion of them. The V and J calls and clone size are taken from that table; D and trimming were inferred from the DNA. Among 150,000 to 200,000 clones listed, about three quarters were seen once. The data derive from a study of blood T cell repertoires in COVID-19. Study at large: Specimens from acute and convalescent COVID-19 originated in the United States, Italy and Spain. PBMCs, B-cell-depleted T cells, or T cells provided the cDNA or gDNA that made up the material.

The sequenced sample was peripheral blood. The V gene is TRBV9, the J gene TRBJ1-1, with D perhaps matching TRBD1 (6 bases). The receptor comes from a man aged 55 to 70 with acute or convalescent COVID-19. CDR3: CASSPRTDLNTEAFF. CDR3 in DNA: TGTGCCAGCAGCCCGCGGACAGATTTGAACACTGAAGCTTTCTTT.